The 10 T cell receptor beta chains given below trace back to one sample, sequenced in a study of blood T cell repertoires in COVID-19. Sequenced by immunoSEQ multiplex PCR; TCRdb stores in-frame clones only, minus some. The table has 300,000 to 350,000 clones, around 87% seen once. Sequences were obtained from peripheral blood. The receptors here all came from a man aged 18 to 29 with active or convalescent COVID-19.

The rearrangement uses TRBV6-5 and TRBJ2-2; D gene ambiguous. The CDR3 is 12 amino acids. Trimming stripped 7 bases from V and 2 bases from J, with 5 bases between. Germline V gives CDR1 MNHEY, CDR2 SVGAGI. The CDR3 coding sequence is TGTGCCAGCACTAGTAACACCGGGGAGCTGTTTTTT. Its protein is CASTSNTGELFF.

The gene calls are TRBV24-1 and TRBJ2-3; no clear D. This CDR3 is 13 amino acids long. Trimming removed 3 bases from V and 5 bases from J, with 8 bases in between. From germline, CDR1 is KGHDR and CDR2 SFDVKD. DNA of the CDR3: TGTGCCACCAGTGATCCCCCCGGAGATACGCAGTATTTT. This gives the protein CATSDPPGDTQYF.

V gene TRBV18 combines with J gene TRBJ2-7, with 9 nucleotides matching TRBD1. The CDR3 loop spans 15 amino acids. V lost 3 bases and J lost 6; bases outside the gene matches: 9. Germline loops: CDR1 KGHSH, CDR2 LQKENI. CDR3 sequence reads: CASSPTGQGTIEQYF. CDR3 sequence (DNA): TGTGCCAGCTCACCGACGGGACAGGGTACAATCGAGCAGTACTTC.

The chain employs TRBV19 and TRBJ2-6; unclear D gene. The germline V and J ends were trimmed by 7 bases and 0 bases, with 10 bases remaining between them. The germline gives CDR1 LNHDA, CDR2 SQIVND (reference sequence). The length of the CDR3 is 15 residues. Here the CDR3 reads CASNRRSSGANVLTF. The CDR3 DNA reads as TGTGCCAGTAATAGACGGAGCTCTGGGGCCAACGTCCTGACTTTC.

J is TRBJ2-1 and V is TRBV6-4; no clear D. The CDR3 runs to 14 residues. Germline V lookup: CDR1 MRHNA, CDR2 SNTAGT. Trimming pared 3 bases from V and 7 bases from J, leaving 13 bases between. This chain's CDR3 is CASSEIVVLNEQFF. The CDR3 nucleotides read TGTGCCAGCAGTGAAATTGTTGTCCTGAATGAGCAGTTCTTC.

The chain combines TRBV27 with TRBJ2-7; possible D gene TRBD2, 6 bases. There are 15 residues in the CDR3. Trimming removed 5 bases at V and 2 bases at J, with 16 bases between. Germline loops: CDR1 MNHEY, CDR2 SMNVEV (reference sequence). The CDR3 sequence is CASSAFVGGAYEQYF. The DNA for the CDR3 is TGTGCCAGCAGTGCCTTTGTCGGGGGAGCCTACGAGCAGTACTTC.

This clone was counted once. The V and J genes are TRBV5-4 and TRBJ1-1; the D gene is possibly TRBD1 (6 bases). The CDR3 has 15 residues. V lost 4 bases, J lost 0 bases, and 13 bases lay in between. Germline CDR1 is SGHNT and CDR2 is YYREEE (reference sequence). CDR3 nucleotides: TGTGCCAGCAGCAGTCCCGGACAGATGAACACTGAAGCTTTCTTT. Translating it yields CASSSPGQMNTEAFF.

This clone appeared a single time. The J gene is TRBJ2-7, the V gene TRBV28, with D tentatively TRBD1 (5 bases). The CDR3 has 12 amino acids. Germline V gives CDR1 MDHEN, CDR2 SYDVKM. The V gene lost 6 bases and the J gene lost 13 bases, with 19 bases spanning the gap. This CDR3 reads CASSPDTLWGYF. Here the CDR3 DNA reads TGTGCCAGCAGCCCCGATACCCTATGGGGCTACTTC.

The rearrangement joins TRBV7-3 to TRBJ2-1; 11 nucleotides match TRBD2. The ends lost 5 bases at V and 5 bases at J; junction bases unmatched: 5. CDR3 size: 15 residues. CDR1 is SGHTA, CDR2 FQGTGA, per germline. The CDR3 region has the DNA TGTGCCAGCAGCCCCAGGGGACTAGCGGACAATGAGCAGTTCTTC. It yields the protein CASSPRGLADNEQFF.

DNA for the CDR3: TGTGCCAGCAGGGGGGGACGGGGTGAAAAACTGTTTTTT. Translation: CASRGGRGEKLFF. V is TRBV2 and J is TRBJ1-4; D might be TRBD1 (5 bases). V gave up 6 bases and J gave up 7 bases, with 12 bases separating them. The CDR3 has 13 amino acids. From germline, CDR1 is SNHLY and CDR2 FYNNEI.